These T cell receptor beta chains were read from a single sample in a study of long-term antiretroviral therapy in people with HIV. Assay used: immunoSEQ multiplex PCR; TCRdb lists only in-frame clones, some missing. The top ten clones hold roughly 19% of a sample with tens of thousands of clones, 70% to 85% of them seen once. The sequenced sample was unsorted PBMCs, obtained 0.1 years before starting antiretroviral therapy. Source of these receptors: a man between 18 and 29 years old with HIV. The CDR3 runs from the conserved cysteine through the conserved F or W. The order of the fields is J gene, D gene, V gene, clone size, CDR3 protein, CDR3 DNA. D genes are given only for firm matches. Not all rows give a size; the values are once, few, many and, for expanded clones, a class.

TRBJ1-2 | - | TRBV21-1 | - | CASSANRDRGPYGYTF | TGTGCCAGCAGCGCCAACCGGGACAGGGGGCCTTATGGCTACACCTTC
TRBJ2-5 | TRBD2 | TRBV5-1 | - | CASSLSSGTSGGLQETQYF | TGCGCCAGCAGCTTGTCCTCCGGGACTAGCGGGGGGCTACAAGAGACCCAGTACTTC
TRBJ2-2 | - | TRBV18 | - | CASSPPARGSTGELFF | TGTGCCAGCTCACCACCGGCGAGGGGTAGCACCGGGGAGCTGTTTTTT
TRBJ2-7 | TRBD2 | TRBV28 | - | CASSPTSGSLYEQYF | TGTGCCAGCAGTCCGACTAGCGGGAGCCTCTACGAGCAGTACTTC
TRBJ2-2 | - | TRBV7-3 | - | CASSPYTGELFF | TGTGCCAGCAGCCCGTACACCGGGGAGCTGTTTTTT
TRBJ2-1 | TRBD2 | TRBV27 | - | CASSLQAGGRGEQFF | TGTGCCAGCAGTTTGCAAGCGGGGGGTAGGGGTGAGCAGTTCTTC
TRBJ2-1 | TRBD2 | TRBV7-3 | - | CASSVGTSGHYNEQFF | TGTGCCAGCAGCGTTGGGACTAGCGGCCACTACAATGAGCAGTTCTTC
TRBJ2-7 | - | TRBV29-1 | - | CSVEENYEQYF | TGCAGCGTTGAAGAGAATTACGAGCAGTACTTC
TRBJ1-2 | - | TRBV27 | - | CASRGSPPGGYGYTF | TGTGCCAGCAGGGGGTCCCCTCCGGGTGGATATGGCTACACCTTC
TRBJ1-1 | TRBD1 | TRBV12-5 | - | CASSGQGNTEAFF | TGTGCTAGTAGTGGACAGGGGAACACTGAAGCTTTCTTT
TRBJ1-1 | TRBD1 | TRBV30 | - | CAWRGQGKGEAFF | TGTGCCTGGAGGGGACAGGGTAAGGGTGAAGCTTTCTTT
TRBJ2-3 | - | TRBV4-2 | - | CASSQDPPGRFRTDTQYF | TGTGCCAGCAGCCAAGATCCCCCTGGAAGGTTCCGCACAGATACGCAGTATTTT
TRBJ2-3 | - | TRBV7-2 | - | CASSLARAGLDTQYF | TGTGCCAGCAGCTTAGCGAGGGCAGGGTTGGATACGCAGTATTTT
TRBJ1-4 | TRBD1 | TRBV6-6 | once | CASTPDREEMELFF | TGTGCCAGCACCCCAGACAGGGAAGAGATGGAACTGTTTTTT
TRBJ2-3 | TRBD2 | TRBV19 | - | CASSQTSGGRTDTQYF | TGTGCCAGTAGCCAGACTAGCGGGGGTCGCACAGATACGCAGTATTTT
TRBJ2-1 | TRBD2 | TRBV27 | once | CASSWTSGGYNEQFF | TGTGCCAGCAGTTGGACTAGCGGAGGGTACAATGAGCAGTTCTTC
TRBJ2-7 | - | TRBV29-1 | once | CSVGQGGIYEQYF | TGCAGCGTTGGGCAGGGGGGAATCTACGAGCAGTACTTC
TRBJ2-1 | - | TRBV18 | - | CASSPVLQYNEQFF | TGTGCCAGCTCACCAGTACTCCAATACAATGAGCAGTTCTTC
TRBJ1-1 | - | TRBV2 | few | CASSETVVGQNTEAFF | TGTGCCAGCAGTGAAACGGTTGTAGGGCAAAACACTGAAGCTTTCTTT
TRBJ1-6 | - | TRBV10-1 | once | CASSEGRGGSPLHF | TGCGCCAGCAGCGAGGGGAGGGGGGGGTCACCCCTCCACTTT
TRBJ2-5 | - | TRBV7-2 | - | CASSFGGRETQYF | TGTGCCAGCAGCTTCGGGGGTCGGGAGACCCAGTACTTC
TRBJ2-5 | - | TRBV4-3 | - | CASSPRLPGSSVGRETQYF | TGCGCCAGCAGCCCGAGGTTACCGGGAAGTAGTGTCGGGAGAGAGACCCAGTACTTC
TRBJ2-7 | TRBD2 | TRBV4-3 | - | CASSQDTGLAGGPYEQYF | TGCGCCAGCAGCCAAGATACGGGACTAGCGGGAGGACCCTACGAGCAGTACTTC
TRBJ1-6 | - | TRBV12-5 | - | CASGLVGGLSSPLHF | TGTGCTAGTGGTTTGGTTGGAGGGTTGAGTTCACCCCTCCACTTT
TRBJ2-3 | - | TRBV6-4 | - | CASSSDNKAADTQYF | TGTGCCAGCAGTTCCGACAATAAAGCAGCAGATACGCAGTATTTT
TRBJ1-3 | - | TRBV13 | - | CASSSDESSGNTIYF | TGTGCCAGCAGCTCGGATGAAAGCTCTGGAAACACCATATATTTT
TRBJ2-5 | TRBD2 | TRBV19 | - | CASRRTSGGSETQYF | TGTGCCAGTAGACGGACTAGCGGGGGATCGGAGACCCAGTACTTC
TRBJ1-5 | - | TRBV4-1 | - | CASSPAWGSNQPQHF | TGCGCCAGCAGCCCGGCTTGGGGGAGCAATCAGCCCCAGCATTTT
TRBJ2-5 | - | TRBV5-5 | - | CASSSTSGGLATQYF | TGTGCCAGCAGCTCCACGTCCGGGGGGCTAGCGACCCAGTACTTC
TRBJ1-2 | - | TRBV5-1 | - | CASSPDLGGGGYTF | TGCGCCAGCAGCCCGGACCTGGGGGGAGGTGGCTACACCTTC
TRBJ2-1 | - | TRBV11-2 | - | CASSPGLLNEQFF | TGTGCCAGCAGCCCCGGACTGTTGAATGAGCAGTTCTTC
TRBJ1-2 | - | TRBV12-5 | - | CASGLVTTGDYGYTF | TGTGCTAGTGGTTTGGTAACGACGGGAGATTATGGCTACACCTTC
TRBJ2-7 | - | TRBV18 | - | CASSYGPSYEQYF | TGTGCCAGCTCCTATGGTCCGTCCTACGAGCAGTACTTC
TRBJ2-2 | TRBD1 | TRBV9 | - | CASSPLSRTGGSRWTGELFF | TGTGCCAGCAGCCCCCTCTCCCGCACAGGGGGATCAAGGTGGACCGGGGAGCTGTTTTTT
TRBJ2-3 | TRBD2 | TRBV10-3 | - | CAITGTSGITDTQYF | TGTGCCATCACCGGGACTAGCGGGATAACAGATACGCAGTATTTT
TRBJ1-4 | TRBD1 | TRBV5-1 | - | CASRHGDRINEKLFF | TGCGCCAGCAGACACGGGGACAGGATAAATGAAAAACTGTTTTTT
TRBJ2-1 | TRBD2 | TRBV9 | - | CASSVPSGSNEQFF | TGTGCCAGCAGCGTCCCTAGCGGGAGCAATGAGCAGTTCTTC
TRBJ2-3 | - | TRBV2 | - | CASSRITSTDTQYF | TGTGCCAGCAGCCGAATAACTAGCACAGATACGCAGTATTTT
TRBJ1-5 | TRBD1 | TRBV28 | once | CASSLWAGGQPQHF | TGTGCCAGCAGTTTATGGGCAGGGGGTCAGCCCCAGCATTTT
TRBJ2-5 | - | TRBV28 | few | CASSLEILGIKETQYF | TGTGCCAGCAGCCTGGAAATTCTAGGGATAAAAGAGACCCAGTACTTC
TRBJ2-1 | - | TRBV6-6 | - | CASSYGQGRDNEQFF | TGTGCCAGCAGTTACGGGCAGGGACGAGACAATGAGCAGTTCTTC
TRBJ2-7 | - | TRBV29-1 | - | CSVERQGLSYEQYF | TGCAGCGTTGAACGGCAGGGGCTCTCCTACGAGCAGTACTTC
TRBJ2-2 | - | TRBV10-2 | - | CASLFGPGELFF | TGCGCCAGCCTCTTTGGTCCCGGGGAGCTGTTTTTT
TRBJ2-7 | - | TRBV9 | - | CASSVAGNYEQYF | TGTGCCAGCAGCGTAGCGGGGAACTACGAGCAGTACTTC